This is a list of T cell receptor beta chains from one sample in a study of identical twins. TCRdb re-derived calls from the 5' RACE reads in MiXCR, one entry per CDR3 protein. The data hold a few hundred thousand distinct CDR3 sequences, with just under 10% observed a single time. These data are also associated with another study on yellow fever vaccine responses in identical twins.

The sequencing sample was made of PBMCs. These receptors all stem from a woman between 18 and 29 years old in good health. Each CDR3 is given with its conserved first and last residue. D genes are given only for firm matches. Where a row states a size, it is once, few, many or the class of an expanded clone; other rows omit it.

J gene: TRBJ2-7; V gene: TRBV7-8; clone size: few; D gene: NA; CDR3 protein: CASSEDVSDYYEQYF
J gene: TRBJ2-5; V gene: TRBV3-1; clone size: NA; D gene: TRBD2; CDR3 protein: CASSHREGTQYF
J gene: TRBJ2-1; V gene: TRBV6-4; clone size: few; D gene: TRBD2; CDR3 protein: CASSVRLAGESEQFF
J gene: TRBJ1-5; V gene: TRBV20-1; clone size: many; D gene: TRBD1; CDR3 protein: CSAREGGQRYQPQHF
J gene: TRBJ1-2; V gene: TRBV6-5; clone size: NA; D gene: TRBD1; CDR3 protein: CASSYLGQGMGAYGYTF
J gene: TRBJ1-1; V gene: TRBV18; clone size: many; D gene: NA; CDR3 protein: CASSSPAINTVAFF
J gene: TRBJ1-1; V gene: TRBV12-3/TRBV12-4; clone size: NA; D gene: NA; CDR3 protein: CASSLTLYAEAFF
J gene: TRBJ2-1; V gene: TRBV20-1; clone size: many; D gene: NA; CDR3 protein: CSARGLEQFF
J gene: TRBJ2-3; V gene: TRBV29-1; clone size: few; D gene: TRBD1; CDR3 protein: CSARQGPDTQYF
J gene: TRBJ2-1; V gene: TRBV24-1; clone size: few; D gene: TRBD2; CDR3 protein: CATSVDFSGSNYNEQFF
J gene: TRBJ1-4; V gene: TRBV12-3/TRBV12-4; clone size: few; D gene: NA; CDR3 protein: CASSLGAGVNEKLFF
J gene: TRBJ2-2; V gene: TRBV21-1; clone size: NA; D gene: NA; CDR3 protein: CASSKLGVDRGTFSNTGELFF
J gene: TRBJ2-2; V gene: TRBV19; clone size: NA; D gene: NA; CDR3 protein: CASTGGEHNTGELFF
J gene: TRBJ2-1; V gene: TRBV7-2; clone size: NA; D gene: NA; CDR3 protein: CASSLEPPGAANEQFF
J gene: TRBJ2-2; V gene: TRBV29-1; clone size: many; D gene: NA; CDR3 protein: CSVESREVGELFF
J gene: TRBJ2-3; V gene: TRBV11-2; clone size: many; D gene: NA; CDR3 protein: CASSLEGNTQYF
J gene: TRBJ2-1; V gene: TRBV5-1; clone size: few; D gene: TRBD1; CDR3 protein: CASSLFLGSGQGAYEQFF
J gene: TRBJ2-7; V gene: TRBV4-1; clone size: NA; D gene: TRBD2; CDR3 protein: CASSPASGGNYEQYF
J gene: TRBJ2-2; V gene: TRBV6-2/TRBV6-3; clone size: few; D gene: TRBD2; CDR3 protein: CASRTSGSEYGGELFF
J gene: TRBJ2-7; V gene: TRBV12-3/TRBV12-4; clone size: NA; D gene: TRBD2; CDR3 protein: CASSPRLAGSSYEQYF
J gene: TRBJ2-4; V gene: TRBV4-1; clone size: many; D gene: TRBD2; CDR3 protein: CASSQEASGGPKNIQYF
J gene: TRBJ2-2; V gene: TRBV7-9; clone size: few; D gene: TRBD2; CDR3 protein: CASPTTSGGPNTGELFF